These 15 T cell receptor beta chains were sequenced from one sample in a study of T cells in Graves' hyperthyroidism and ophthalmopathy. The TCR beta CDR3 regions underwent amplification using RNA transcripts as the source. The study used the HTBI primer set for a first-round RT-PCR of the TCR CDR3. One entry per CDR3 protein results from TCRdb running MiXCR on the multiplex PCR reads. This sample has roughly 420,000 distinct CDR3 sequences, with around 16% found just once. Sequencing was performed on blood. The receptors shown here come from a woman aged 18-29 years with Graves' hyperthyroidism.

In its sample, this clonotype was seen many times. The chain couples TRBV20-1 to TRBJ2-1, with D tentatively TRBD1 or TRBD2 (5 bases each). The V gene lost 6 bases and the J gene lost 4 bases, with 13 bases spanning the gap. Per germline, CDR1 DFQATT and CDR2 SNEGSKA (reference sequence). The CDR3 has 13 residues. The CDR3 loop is CSARGFGYNEQFF. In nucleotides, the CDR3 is TGCAGTGCGAGGGGTTTTGGGTACAATGAGCAGTTCTTC.

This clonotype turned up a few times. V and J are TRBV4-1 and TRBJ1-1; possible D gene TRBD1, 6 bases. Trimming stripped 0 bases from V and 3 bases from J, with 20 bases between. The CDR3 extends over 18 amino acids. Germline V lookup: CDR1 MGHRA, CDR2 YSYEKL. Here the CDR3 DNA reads TGCGCCAGCAGCCAAGATCCAGGCCTCGGGGGCGCAGACACTGAAGCTTTCTTT. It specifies CASSQDPGLGGADTEAFF.

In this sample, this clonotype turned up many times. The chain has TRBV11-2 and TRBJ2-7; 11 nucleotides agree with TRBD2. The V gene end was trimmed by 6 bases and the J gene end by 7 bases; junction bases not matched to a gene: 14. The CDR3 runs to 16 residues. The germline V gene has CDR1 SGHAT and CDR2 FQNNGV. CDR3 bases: TGTGCCAGCAGTTATACTAGCGGGGGTGCCCGAGGAGAGCAGTACTTC. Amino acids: CASSYTSGGARGEQYF.

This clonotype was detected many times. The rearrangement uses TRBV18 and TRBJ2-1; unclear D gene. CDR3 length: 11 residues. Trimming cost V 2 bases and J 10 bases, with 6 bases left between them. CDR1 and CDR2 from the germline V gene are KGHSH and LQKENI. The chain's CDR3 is CASSPDAEQFF. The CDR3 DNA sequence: TGTGCCAGCTCACCAGATGCAGAGCAGTTCTTC.

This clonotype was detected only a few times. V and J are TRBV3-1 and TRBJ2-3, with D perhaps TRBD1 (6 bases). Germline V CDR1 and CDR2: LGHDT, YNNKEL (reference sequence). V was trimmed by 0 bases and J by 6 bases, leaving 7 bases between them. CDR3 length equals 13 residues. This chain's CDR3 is CASSQEGADTQYF. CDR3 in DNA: TGTGCCAGCAGCCAAGAGGGGGCGGATACGCAGTATTTT.

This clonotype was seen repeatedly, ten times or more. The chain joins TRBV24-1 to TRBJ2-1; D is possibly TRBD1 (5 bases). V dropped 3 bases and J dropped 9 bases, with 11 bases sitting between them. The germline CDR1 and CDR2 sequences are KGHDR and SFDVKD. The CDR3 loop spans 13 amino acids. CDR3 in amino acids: CATSDRRQIEQFF. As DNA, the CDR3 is TGTGCCACCAGTGATAGGAGACAGATTGAGCAGTTCTTC.

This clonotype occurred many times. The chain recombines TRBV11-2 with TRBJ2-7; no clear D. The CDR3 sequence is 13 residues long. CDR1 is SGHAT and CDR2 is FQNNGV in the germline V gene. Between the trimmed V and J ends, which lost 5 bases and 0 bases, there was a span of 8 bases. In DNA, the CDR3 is TGTGCCAGCAGCAAGGACCTCTCCTACGAGCAGTACTTC. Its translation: CASSKDLSYEQYF.

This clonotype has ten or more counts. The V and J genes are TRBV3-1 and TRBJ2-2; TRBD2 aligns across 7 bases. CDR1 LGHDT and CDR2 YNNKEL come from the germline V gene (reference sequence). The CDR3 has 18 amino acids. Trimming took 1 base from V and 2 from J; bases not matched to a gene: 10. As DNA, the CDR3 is TGTGCCAGCAGCCAAGCGAGAAACGGGGGGTTAAACACCGGGGAGCTGTTTTTT. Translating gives CASSQARNGGLNTGELFF.

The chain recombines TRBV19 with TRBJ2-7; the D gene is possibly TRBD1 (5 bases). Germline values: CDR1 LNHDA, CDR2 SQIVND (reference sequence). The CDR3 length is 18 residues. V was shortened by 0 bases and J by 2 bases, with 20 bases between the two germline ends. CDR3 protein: CASSIDLAWQGETYEQYF. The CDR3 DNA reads TGTGCCAGTAGTATAGACCTGGCGTGGCAGGGTGAGACCTACGAGCAGTACTTC.

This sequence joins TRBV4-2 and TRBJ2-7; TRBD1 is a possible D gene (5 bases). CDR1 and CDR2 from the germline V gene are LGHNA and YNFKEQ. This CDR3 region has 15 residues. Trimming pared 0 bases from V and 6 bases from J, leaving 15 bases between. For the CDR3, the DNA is TGTGCCAGCAGCCAAGACAAAAACAGGTTCTCCGAGCAGTACTTC. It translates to CASSQDKNRFSEQYF.

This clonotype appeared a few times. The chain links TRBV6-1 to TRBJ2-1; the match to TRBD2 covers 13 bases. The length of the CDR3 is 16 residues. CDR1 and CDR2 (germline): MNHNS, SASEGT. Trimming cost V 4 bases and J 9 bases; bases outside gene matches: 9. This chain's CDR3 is CASSAGLAGAVFEQFF. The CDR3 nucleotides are TGTGCCAGCAGTGCCGGACTAGCGGGGGCGGTGTTTGAGCAGTTCTTC.

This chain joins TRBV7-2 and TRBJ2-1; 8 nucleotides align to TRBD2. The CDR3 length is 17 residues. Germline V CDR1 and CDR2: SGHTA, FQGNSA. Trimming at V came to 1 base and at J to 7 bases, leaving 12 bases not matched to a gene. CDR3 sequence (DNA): TGTGCCAGCAGCTTAGTGGGGGGGGCGGGGGGCCGAAATGAGCAGTTCTTC. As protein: CASSLVGGAGGRNEQFF.

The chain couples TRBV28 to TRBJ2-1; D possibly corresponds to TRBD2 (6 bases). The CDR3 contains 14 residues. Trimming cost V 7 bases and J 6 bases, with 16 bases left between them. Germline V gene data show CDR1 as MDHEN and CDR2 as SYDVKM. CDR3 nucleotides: TGTGCCAGCAAGTGGGAGGAGTTAGGCAATGAGCAGTTCTTC. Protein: CASKWEELGNEQFF.

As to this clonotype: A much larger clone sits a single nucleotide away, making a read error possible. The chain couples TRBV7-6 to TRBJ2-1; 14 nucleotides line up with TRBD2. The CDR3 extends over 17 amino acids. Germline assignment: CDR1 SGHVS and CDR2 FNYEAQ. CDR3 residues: CASSLRLAGGPYNDQFF. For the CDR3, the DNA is TGTGCCAGCAGCTTAAGACTAGCGGGAGGGCCATACAATGACCAGTTCTTC.

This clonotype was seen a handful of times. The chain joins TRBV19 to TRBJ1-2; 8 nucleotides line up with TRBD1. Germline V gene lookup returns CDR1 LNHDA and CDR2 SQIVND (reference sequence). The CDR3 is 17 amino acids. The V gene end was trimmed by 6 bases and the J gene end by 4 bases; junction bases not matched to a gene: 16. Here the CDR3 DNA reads TGTGCCAGTAGGACCGTTGGAGGACAGGGATCGGGCTATGGCTACACCTTC. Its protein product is CASRTVGGQGSGYGYTF.